This TCR beta chain originates from a study of tumor-infiltrating lymphocytes in oesophageal squamous cell carcinoma. CDR1 SGHTA and CDR2 FQGNSA come from the germline V gene. There are 14 residues in the CDR3. TCRdb processed the PCR reads anew with MiXCR; each CDR3 protein has one entry. The table has 18,000 or so distinct CDR3 sequences, 42% seen once. Sequences were obtained from normal esophageal tissue next to the tumor. The source is a female donor with esophageal squamous cell carcinoma. V and J are TRBV7-2 and TRBJ2-3; TRBD1 aligns across 7 bases. Gene TRBJ2-5 matches the end of the DNA better, so the J call may be wrong. DNA of the CDR3: TGTGCCAGCAGCTTAGACCCAGGGGGAGAAACCCAGTACTTC. Translated, it gives CASSLDPGGETQYF.